This T cell receptor (beta chain) was profiled in a study of T-cell memory formation after mild COVID-19. Study-wide findings and caveats: Certain responding clones were present in pre-infection memory, suggesting participation of cross-reactive memory. Specificity for SARS-CoV-2 was not confirmed among the second-wave clones peaking on day 37.

TCRdb processed the 5' RACE reads anew with MiXCR; each CDR3 protein has one entry. The profile shows about 390,000 distinct CDR3 sequences, 16% of them singletons. Remarks on this clonotype: The antigen is not known.

V lost 1 base to trimming and J lost 2 bases; unmatched junction nucleotides: 3. Germline V CDR1 and CDR2: LNHNV, YYDKDF (reference sequence). The CDR3 is 15 amino acids. The source material was PBMCs or a T cell subset sorted from them (not recorded which). This TCR came from a man between 18 and 35 years old who had mild COVID-19 (a few samples of this study predate the infection). Cell type and time point are not known. The chain couples TRBV15 to TRBJ1-1, with TRBD1 matching 8 bases. CDR3 coding DNA: TGTGCCACCAGCAGAGTCGCAGGGGGCAACACTGAAGCTTTCTTT. Protein product: CATSRVAGGNTEAFF. Supplemented by reference TRBV15 and TRBJ1-1, the full variable domain reads DAMVIQNPRYQVTQFGKPVTLSCSQTLNHNVMYWYQQKSSQAPKLLFHYYDKDFNNEADTPDNFQSRRPNTSFCFLDIRSPGLGDTAMYLCATSRVAGGNTEAFFGQGTRLTVV.